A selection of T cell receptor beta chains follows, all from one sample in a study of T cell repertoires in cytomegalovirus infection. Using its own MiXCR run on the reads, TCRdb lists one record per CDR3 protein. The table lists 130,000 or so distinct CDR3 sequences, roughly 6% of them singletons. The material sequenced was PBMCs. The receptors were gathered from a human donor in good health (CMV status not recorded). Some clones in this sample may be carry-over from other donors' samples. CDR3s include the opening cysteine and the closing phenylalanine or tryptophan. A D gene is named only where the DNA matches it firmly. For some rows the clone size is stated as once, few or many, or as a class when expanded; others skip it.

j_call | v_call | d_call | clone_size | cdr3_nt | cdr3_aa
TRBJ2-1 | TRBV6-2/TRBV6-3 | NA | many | TGTGCCAGCAGTACCAAAGAAAGCTCCTACAATGAGCAGTTCTTC | CASSTKESSYNEQFF
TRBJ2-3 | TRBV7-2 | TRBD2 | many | TGTGCCAGCAGCTTAGTAGGGACTAGCGGGGGGAACACAGATACGCAGTATTTT | CASSLVGTSGGNTDTQYF
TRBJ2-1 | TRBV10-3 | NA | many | TGTGCCATCAGTGGAACGCGGAGCTCCTACAATGAGCAGTTCTTC | CAISGTRSSYNEQFF
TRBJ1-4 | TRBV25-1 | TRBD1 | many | TGTGCCAGCAGTGGGCCGGGACAGGGCTCGACTAATGAAAAACTGTTTTTT | CASSGPGQGSTNEKLFF
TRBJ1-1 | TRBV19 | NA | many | TGTGCCAGTAGTATGTCACGGCACACTGAAGCTTTCTTT | CASSMSRHTEAFF
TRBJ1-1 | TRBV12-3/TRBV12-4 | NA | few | TGTGCCAGCAGTTTCCACGCTGAAGCTTTCTTT | CASSFHAEAFF
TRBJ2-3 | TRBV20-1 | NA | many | TGCAGTGCTTTGGGTTGGCTCAGCACAGATACGCAGTATTTT | CSALGWLSTDTQYF
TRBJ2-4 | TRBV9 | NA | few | TGTGCCAGCAGCTCCCCCCACGCCAAAAACATTCAGTACTTC | CASSSPHAKNIQYF
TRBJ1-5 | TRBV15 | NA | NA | TGTGCCACCAGCAGAAGGGCCCAGGGACAGCCCCAGCATTTT | CATSRRAQGQPQHF
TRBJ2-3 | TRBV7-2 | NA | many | TGTGCCAGCAGCCCTGGACTCTCCACAGATACGCAGTATTTT | CASSPGLSTDTQYF
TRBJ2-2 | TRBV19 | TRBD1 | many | TGTGCCAGTTATCCCGGACAGGGATGGACCGGGGAGCTGTTTTTT | CASYPGQGWTGELFF
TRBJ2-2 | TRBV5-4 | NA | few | TGTGCCAGCAGCTTGTGGGGCGGGACAACGGAGCTGTTTTTT | CASSLWGGTTELFF
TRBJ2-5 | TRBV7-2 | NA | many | TGTGCCAGCAGCCGTAGGGGAGAGACCCAGTACTTC | CASSRRGETQYF
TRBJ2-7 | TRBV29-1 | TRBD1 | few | TGCAGCGTTCTTCCCACAGGGGGCGCCTACGAGCAGTACTTC | CSVLPTGGAYEQYF
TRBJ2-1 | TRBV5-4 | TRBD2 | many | TGTGCCAGCAGCTTGGCCGGGCTAGCGGGGGACAATGAGCAGTTCTTC | CASSLAGLAGDNEQFF
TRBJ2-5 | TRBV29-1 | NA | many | TGCAGCGTTGAAGTCCTGGACAGTCAAGAGACCCAGTACTTC | CSVEVLDSQETQYF
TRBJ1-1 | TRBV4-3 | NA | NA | TGCGCCAGCAGCCAAGATTCGGGGACCACTGAAGCTTTCTTT | CASSQDSGTTEAFF
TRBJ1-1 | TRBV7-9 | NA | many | TGTGCCAGCAGCTTAGCGCTCGGGGAGGAAGCTTTCTTT | CASSLALGEEAFF
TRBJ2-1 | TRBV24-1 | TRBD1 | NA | TGTGCCACCAGCCCGGACAGGGCAGGCAATGAGCAGTTCTTC | CATSPDRAGNEQFF
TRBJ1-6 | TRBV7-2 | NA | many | TGTGCCAGCAGCTTAATGGCAGAGAATTCACCCCTCCACTTT | CASSLMAENSPLHF
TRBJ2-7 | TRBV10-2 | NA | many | TGCGCCAGCGCAAATCCTCGGGACATTAGCGGGGAGCAGTACTTC | CASANPRDISGEQYF
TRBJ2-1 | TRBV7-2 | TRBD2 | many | TGTGCCAGCAGCTCGACCCTTAGCGGGGGTTCCTACAATGAGCAGTTCTTC | CASSSTLSGGSYNEQFF
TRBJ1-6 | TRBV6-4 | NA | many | TGTGCCAGCAGTGAGAATTTGGACCGAAGGGTGCCCCTCCACTTT | CASSENLDRRVPLHF
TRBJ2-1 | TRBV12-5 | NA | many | TGTGCTAGTGGTTTGGCCCCTTTATTTGACAATGAGCAGTTCTTC | CASGLAPLFDNEQFF
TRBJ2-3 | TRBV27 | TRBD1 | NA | TGTGCCAGCAGTTACGACAGGGGGGACACAGATACGCAGTATTTT | CASSYDRGDTDTQYF
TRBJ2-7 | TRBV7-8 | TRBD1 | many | TGTGCCAGCAGCTTAGCGGTCCAGGGGGTGACCTACGAGCAGTACTTC | CASSLAVQGVTYEQYF
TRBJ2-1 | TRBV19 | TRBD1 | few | TGTGCCAGTAGTATTCCCTATCGAGGGACAGGGGGCATGGATGAGCAGTTCTTC | CASSIPYRGTGGMDEQFF
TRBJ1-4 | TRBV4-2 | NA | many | TGTGCCAGCAGCCAAGTTGGAGAAAAACTGTTTTTT | CASSQVGEKLFF
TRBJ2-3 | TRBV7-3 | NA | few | TGTGCCAGCAGCTACCCCGGGACTGCCGAAGACTATACGCAGTATTTT | CASSYPGTAEDYTQYF
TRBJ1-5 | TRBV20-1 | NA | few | TGCAGTGCTAGAGCGTCCAGGGTGGTTCGCAATCAGCCCCAGCATTTT | CSARASRVVRNQPQHF
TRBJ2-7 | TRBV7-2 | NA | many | TGTGCCAGCAGCCCCCGAGCCTACGAGCAGTACTTC | CASSPRAYEQYF
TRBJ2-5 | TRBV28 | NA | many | TGTGCCAGCAGCCCCCACCAAAGGGTCCAGTACTTC | CASSPHQRVQYF
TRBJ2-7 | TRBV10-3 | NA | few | TGTGCCATCAAGGACCTAGTAGGGGGACTCTACGAGCAGTACTTC | CAIKDLVGGLYEQYF
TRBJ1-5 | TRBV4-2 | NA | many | TGTGCCAGCAGCCATCGCTGGGTAGTAACAGAGAATAGCAATCAGCCCCAGCATTTT | CASSHRWVVTENSNQPQHF
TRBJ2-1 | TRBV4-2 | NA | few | TGTGCCAGCAGCCAAATGACAGACCTACGTTTGAATGAGCAGTTCTTC | CASSQMTDLRLNEQFF
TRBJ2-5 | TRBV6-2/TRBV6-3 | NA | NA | TGTGCCAGCAGAGCTGATCCGGAGACCCAGTACTTC | CASRADPETQYF
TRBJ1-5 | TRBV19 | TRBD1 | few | TGTGCCAGTAGTATTACAGGGGGCGGGCAGCCCCAGCATTTT | CASSITGGGQPQHF